The clone carrying this T cell receptor beta chain was found a few times. The antigen is not known. As it was prepared, the TCRbeta library received unique molecular identifiers. TCRdb reanalysed the PCR reads using MiXCR and keeps one entry per CDR3 protein. The data show about 980,000 distinct CDR3 sequences, 25% to 35% seen once. The sample comes from a study of T-cell reconstitution after alpha-beta-depleted transplantation in children. Study-wide results and limits: One year after transplant, T-cell counts and diversity came mostly from newly produced T cells.

V was cut by 5 bases and J by 5 bases, with 6 bases left in between. The CDR3 is 12 amino acids. Germline CDR1 MNHEY, CDR2 SMNVEV (reference sequence). The TCR was taken from a boy less than two years old who had a stem cell transplant for SCID, so the T cells may come from the graft donor. The sequencing here drew on PBMCs, mostly from graft donor cells, taken 360 days after TCRalphabeta/CD19-depleted stem cell transplant. The V call is TRBV27, the J call TRBJ2-2, with D unclear. DNA for the CDR3: TGTGCCAGCAGTGTTAGTACCGGGGAGCTGTTTTTT. The encoded protein is CASSVSTGELFF.